The TCR beta chain described here comes from a study of spatial heterogeneity in lung cancer. Study context: Sequences of the beta chain were consistently detected in greater numbers than alpha-chain sequences. A unique TCR and UMI combination showed up more than ten times in raw reads, on average.

Each TCR cDNA molecule carried a unique molecular identifier. TCRdb recomputed calls from the 5' RACE reads with MiXCR, one row per CDR3 protein. The sample lists 20,000 to 25,000 distinct CDR3 sequences; around 5% were seen once. Time point indicated: sample taken at primary tumor resection. Whole RNA, isolated from tumor, nontumor lung or frozen PBMC, was sequenced without prior sorting. By proportion, this clonotype is medium-sized (0.01 to 0.1%). CDR3 length: 15 residues. Trimming removed 0 bases from V and 1 base from J, with 9 bases in between. The germline V gene has CDR1 MNHEY and CDR2 SVGAGI. The origin of this receptor is a male donor with early-stage non-small cell lung cancer. This rearrangement joins TRBV6-5 to TRBJ2-5, with D hard to call. The sequencing here drew on PBMCs, taken at surgery. In DNA, the CDR3 is TGTGCCAGCAGTTACTCGATACGAGGCCAAGAGACCCAGTACTTC. The encoded protein is CASSYSIRGQETQYF.